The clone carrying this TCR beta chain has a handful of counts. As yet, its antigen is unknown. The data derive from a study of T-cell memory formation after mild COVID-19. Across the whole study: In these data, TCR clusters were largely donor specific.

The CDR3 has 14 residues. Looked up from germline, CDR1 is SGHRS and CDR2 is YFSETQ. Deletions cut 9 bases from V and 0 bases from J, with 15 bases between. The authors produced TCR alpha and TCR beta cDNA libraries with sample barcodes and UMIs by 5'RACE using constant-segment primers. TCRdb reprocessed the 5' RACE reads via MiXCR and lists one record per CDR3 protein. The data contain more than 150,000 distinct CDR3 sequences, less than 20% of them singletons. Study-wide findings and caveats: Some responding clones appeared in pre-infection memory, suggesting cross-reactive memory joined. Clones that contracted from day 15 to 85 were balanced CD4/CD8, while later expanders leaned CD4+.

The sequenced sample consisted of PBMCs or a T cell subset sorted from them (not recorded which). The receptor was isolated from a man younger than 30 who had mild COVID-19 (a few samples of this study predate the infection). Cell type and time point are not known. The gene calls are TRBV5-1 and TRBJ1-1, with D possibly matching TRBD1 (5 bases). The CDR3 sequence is CATSRGLLNTEAFF. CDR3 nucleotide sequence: TGCGCCACGTCCCGGGGCCTTTTGAACACTGAAGCTTTCTTT.